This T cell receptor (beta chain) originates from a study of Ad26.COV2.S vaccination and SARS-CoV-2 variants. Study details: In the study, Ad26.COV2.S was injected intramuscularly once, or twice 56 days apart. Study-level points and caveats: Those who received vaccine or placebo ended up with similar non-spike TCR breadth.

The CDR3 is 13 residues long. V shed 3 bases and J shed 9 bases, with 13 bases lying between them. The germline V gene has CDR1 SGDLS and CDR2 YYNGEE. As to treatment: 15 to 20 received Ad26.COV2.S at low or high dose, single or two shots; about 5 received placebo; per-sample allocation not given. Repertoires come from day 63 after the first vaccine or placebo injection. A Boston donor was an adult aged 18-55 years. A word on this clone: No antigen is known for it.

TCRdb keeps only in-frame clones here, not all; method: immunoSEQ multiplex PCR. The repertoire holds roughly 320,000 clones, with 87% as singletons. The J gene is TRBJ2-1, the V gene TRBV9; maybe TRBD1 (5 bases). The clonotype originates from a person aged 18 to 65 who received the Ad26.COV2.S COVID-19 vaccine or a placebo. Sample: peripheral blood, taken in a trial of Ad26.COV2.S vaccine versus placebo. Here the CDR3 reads CASSAPIRVEQFF. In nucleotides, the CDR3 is TGTGCCAGCAGCGCACCCATCAGGGTTGAGCAGTTCTTC.